This T cell receptor beta chain stems from a study of cytomegalovirus exposure and HLA in healthy donors. Findings of the study overall: A later analysis reported that several of the most significant clusters appeared to be linked to common viral pathogens, among them Epstein-Barr virus.

This PCR relied on a set of 60 Vbeta primers and 13 Jbeta primers. Assay: immunoSEQ multiplex PCR; the TCRdb copy retains only in-frame clones and omits some. The data hold about 180,000 clones, with more than 80% observed a single time. This CDR3 has 19 amino acids. Germline V gene sequence: CDR1 SGHVS, CDR2 FNYEAQ. With 1 base clipped from V and 8 bases from J, the junction kept 18 bases outside the gene matches. A remark on this clone: The antigen remains unidentified.

The source of this sequence is a woman between 18 and 29 years old in good health and CMV-seropositive. Material: PBMCs. V gene TRBV7-6 combines with J gene TRBJ2-1, with TRBD2 identical over 9 bases. This CDR3 reads CASSLVGGGALGGRDEQFF. As DNA, the CDR3 is TGTGCCAGCAGCTTAGTGGGCGGGGGGGCCTTGGGAGGGCGCGATGAGCAGTTCTTC.